Included here is one TCR beta chain sequence, with context. Antigen: not known. CDR1 and CDR2 (germline): GTSNPN, SVGIG (reference sequence). CDR3 size: 15 residues. V lost 4 bases to trimming and J lost 6 bases; unmatched junction nucleotides: 11. The data were taken from a study of cytomegalovirus exposure and HLA in healthy donors. Study-level findings and limits: Whilst most TCR sequences proved rare, a subset of public TCRs occurred across many donors. Testing in vitro showed a few CMV-associated chains specific for CMV antigens.

Only in-frame clones appear in the TCRdb table, and some are missing; sequencing was by immunoSEQ multiplex PCR. Of some 150,000 clones listed, 65% to 90% are singletons. Sequenced sample: PBMCs. The TCR sequence derives from a young man in good health and CMV-seropositive. The chain combines TRBV30 with TRBJ2-3; 9 bases match TRBD2. CDR3: CAWIGAGGPRDTQYF. The CDR3, as DNA: TGTGCCTGGATCGGAGCGGGAGGCCCCAGGGATACGCAGTATTTT.